This passage covers 21 T cell receptor beta chains from one sample sequenced in a study of glioma-infiltrating T cells. TCR alpha and beta CDR3 regions were amplified from RNA using iRepertoire nested multiplex PCR. MiXCR, run by TCRdb on the multiplex PCR reads, gives a single entry per CDR3 protein. In the table there are around 90,000 distinct CDR3 sequences, roughly 37% of which are singletons. The sequencing sample was made of glioma tissue, nonneoplastic brain tissue, or PBMCs (not recorded which). The receptors originated from a human donor with low-grade glioma or glioblastoma, undergoing nonglioma brain surgery, or in good health (not recorded which).

This clonotype was found once. A read error is possible here, since a much larger clone lies one base away. The chain carries TRBV10-2 and TRBJ2-5; no firm D call. Germline CDR1 WSHSY, CDR2 SAAADI. Trimming removed 4 bases from V and 5 bases from J, with 11 bases in between. This CDR3 has 13 amino acids. The CDR3 sequence is CASSVSGRETQYF. The CDR3 nucleotides read TGCGCCAGCAGTGTGAGTGGGCGGGAGACCCAGTACTTC.

A remark on this clonotype: A much bigger clone sits one base away, suggesting this may be a read error. The chain carries TRBV6-2 or TRBV6-3 and TRBJ1-4; tentatively, D is TRBD1 (5 bases). In germline, CDR1 is MNHEY, CDR2 SVGEGT. V lost 6 bases, J lost 3 bases, and 23 bases lay in between. This CDR3 is 18 amino acids long. CDR3 bases: TGTGCCAGCAGCTTGCGACCAGGGCTGGATCCGTCTAATGAAAAACTGTTTTTT. Translation: CASSLRPGLDPSNEKLFF.

This clonotype appeared many times. This chain links TRBV6-1 with TRBJ2-2; 12 bases match TRBD1. From germline, CDR1 is MNHNS and CDR2 SASEGT. The CDR3 extends over 17 amino acids. With 2 bases clipped from V and 3 bases from J, the junction kept 4 bases outside the gene matches. The CDR3 bases are TGTGCCAGCAGTGAACCGGGACAGGGGGCGGACACCGGGGAGCTGTTTTTT. This codes for CASSEPGQGADTGELFF.

This clonotype was observed many times. The chain links TRBV27 to TRBJ1-5; perhaps TRBD1 as D (6 bases). This CDR3 spans 15 amino acids. With 0 bases removed from V and 5 bases from J, the gap between germline ends came to 11 bases. CDR1 is MNHEY and CDR2 is SMNVEV in the germline V gene (reference sequence). This CDR3 is CASSLSGQGHQPQHF. The DNA for the CDR3 is TGTGCCAGCAGTTTATCGGGCCAGGGGCATCAGCCCCAGCATTTT.

This clonotype was recorded many times. The chain carries TRBV12-3 or TRBV12-4 and TRBJ2-1, with 11 bases that match TRBD2. The length of the CDR3 is 15 residues. J lost 3 bases, V lost 6 bases, and 4 bases had no gene match. The CDR3 loop is CASRPTSGSYNEQFF. The DNA of the CDR3 is TGTGCCAGCAGACCTACTAGCGGGAGCTACAATGAGCAGTTCTTC.

This clonotype was seen ten or more times. V is TRBV6-2 or TRBV6-3 and J is TRBJ2-3; 8 nucleotides line up with TRBD2. Trimming at V came to 7 bases and at J to 1 base, leaving 7 bases not matched to a gene. Germline values: CDR1 MNHEY, CDR2 SVGEGT. This CDR3 has 15 amino acids. The CDR3 nucleotides are TGTGCCAGCACCCCCAGCGGGAGACGCACAGATACGCAGTATTTT. Its translation is CASTPSGRRTDTQYF.

This clonotype was picked up many times. The chain links TRBV11-3 to TRBJ2-7, with unresolved D. Germline-derived CDR1 and CDR2 are SGHNT and YENEEA. V was pared by 1 base and J by 2 bases, with 6 bases between. The CDR3 loop spans 13 amino acids. The CDR3 DNA follows: TGTGCCAGCAGCTTAGTAACAGCCTACGAGCAGTACTTC. This translates into CASSLVTAYEQYF.

Comments on this clonotype: A much larger clone lies one base from this, so it may be a read error. The chain joins TRBV5-1 to TRBJ2-5, with 8 bases fitting TRBD1. The length of the CDR3 is 17 residues. CDR1 SGHRS and CDR2 YFSETQ come from the germline V gene. V shed 3 bases and J 1 base; nucleotides not matched to a gene: 11. In nucleotides, the CDR3 is TGCGCCAGCAGCTGGACAGGGATACGGGGGCGCCAAGAGACCCAGTACTTC. As protein: CASSWTGIRGRQETQYF. Based on the CDR3 plus reference TRBV5-1 and TRBJ2-5, the full variable domain is KAGVTQTPRYLIKTRGQQVTLSCSPISGHRSVSWYQQTPGQGLQFLFEYFSETQRNKGNFPGRFSGRQFSNSRSEMNVSTLELGDSALYLCASSWTGIRGRQETQYFGPGTRLLVL.

The chain carries TRBV25-1 and TRBJ2-3; 7 bases match TRBD2. The V segment lost 1 base and the J segment 2 bases; nucleotides outside the gene matches: 3. Germline V gives CDR1 MGHDK, CDR2 SYGVNS. The CDR3 consists of 15 residues. For the CDR3, the DNA is TGTGCCAGCAGTGAATGGCGGGAGCTCACAGATACGCAGTATTTT. Protein sequence: CASSEWRELTDTQYF.

This clonotype was found once. The chain employs TRBV6-5 and TRBJ2-5; D not resolved. The CDR3 extends over 14 amino acids. With 5 bases removed from V and 10 bases from J, the gap between germline ends came to 20 bases. CDR1 is MNHEY, CDR2 SVGAGI, per germline. The CDR3 is CASSEIGQQEFQYF. The DNA of the CDR3 is TGTGCCAGCAGTGAAATTGGGCAGCAGGAGTTCCAGTACTTC.

This clonotype was recorded at least ten times. The genes are TRBV7-9 and TRBJ2-5, with 9 bases identical to TRBD2. The CDR3 consists of 16 residues. Losses at the gene ends were 1 base for V and 4 bases for J; bases not matched to a gene: 7. Per the germline V gene, CDR1 is SEHNR and CDR2 is FQNEAQ (reference sequence). CDR3 nucleotide sequence: TGTGCCAGCAGCTTAGAAGGGACTAGCTTCGCAGAGACCCAGTACTTC. Translated, it gives CASSLEGTSFAETQYF. Combining the CDR3 with reference TRBV7-9 and TRBJ2-5 gives the whole variable domain DTGVSQNPRHKITKRGQNVTFRCDPISEHNRLYWYRQTLGQGPEFLTYFQNEAQLEKSRLLSDRFSAERPKGSFSTLEIQRTEQGDSAMYLCASSLEGTSFAETQYFGPGTRLLVL.

This clonotype has a count of ten or more. The V call is TRBV7-6, the J call TRBJ2-5; D is unclear. The CDR3 runs 15 residues. Trimming cost V 0 bases and J 2 bases, with 10 bases left between them. CDR1 and CDR2 from the germline V gene are SGHVS and FNYEAQ. CDR3 loop: CASSLAVRHQETQYF. DNA of the CDR3: TGTGCCAGCAGCTTAGCGGTCCGTCATCAAGAGACCCAGTACTTC.

As for this clonotype: This may be a read error: a much more frequent sequence differs by one nucleotide. This sequence joins TRBV3-1 and TRBJ2-7; D gene ambiguous. The ends were cut back, 2 bases at V and 4 bases at J, with 3 bases in the middle. The CDR3 length is 11 residues. Per germline, CDR1 LGHDT and CDR2 YNNKEL (reference sequence). CDR3 region: CASSQLYEQYF. The CDR3 region has the DNA TGTGCCAGCAGCCAATTATACGAGCAGTACTTC.

The genes are TRBV7-9 and TRBJ1-2; 8 nucleotides agree with TRBD1. From germline, CDR1 is SEHNR and CDR2 FQNEAQ (reference sequence). V was pared by 5 bases and J by 6 bases, with 8 bases of the junction left unmatched. CDR3 length: 14 residues. CDR3 in amino acids: CASSPKGQAHGYTF. The CDR3 DNA is TGTGCCAGCAGCCCCAAGGGACAGGCCCATGGCTACACCTTC.

This clonotype was counted at least ten times. The chain uses TRBV27 and TRBJ1-2; D remains ambiguous. V shed 5 bases and J shed 7 bases, with 11 bases lying between them. This CDR3 has 12 residues. Per germline, CDR1 MNHEY and CDR2 SMNVEV (reference sequence). The CDR3 region has the DNA TGTGCCAGCAGTCCGTTGACGGGTGGCTACACCTTC. Encoded protein: CASSPLTGGYTF.

On this clonotype itself: This sequence may be a read error, since a much larger clone differs from it by one base. Given the absence of the conserved phenylalanine or tryptophan at the CDR3 end, a read error is likely. The gene calls are TRBV2 and TRBJ2-5; D is perhaps TRBD1 (6 bases). The CDR3 contains 14 residues. The V end lost 3 bases, the J end lost 6 bases, and 14 bases lay between the germline ends. Germline CDR1 and CDR2: SNHLY and FYNNEI. In DNA, the CDR3 is TGTGCCAGCAGTGAGCAGGGGATTTTGCAGACCCAGTACTCC. Amino acids: CASSEQGILQTQYS.

The chain uses TRBV5-1 and TRBJ2-1; possible D gene TRBD2, 5 bases. CDR3 length equals 15 residues. Trimming removed 7 bases at V and 13 bases at J, with 27 bases between. Germline V lookup: CDR1 SGHRS, CDR2 YFSETQ. This CDR3 is CASGLTGNPQETQFF. DNA of the CDR3: TGCGCCAGCGGATTGACCGGGAACCCACAAGAGACCCAGTTCTTC.

This clonotype was recorded once. A read error may explain this, as a much larger clone is one base away. The chain uses TRBV29-1 and TRBJ2-7, with D possibly matching TRBD2 (5 bases). V lost 3 bases to trimming and J lost 0 bases, with 9 bases between them. Germline V CDR1 and CDR2: SQVTM, ANQGSEA. The CDR3 has 13 amino acids. The CDR3 reads CSVDGEASYEQYF. DNA for the CDR3: TGCAGCGTTGACGGGGAAGCCTCCTACGAGCAGTACTTC.

This clonotype was seen repeatedly, ten times or more. The chain employs TRBV7-2 and TRBJ2-5, with D unresolved. Germline V gene lookup returns CDR1 SGHTA and CDR2 FQGNSA. The CDR3 sequence is 11 residues long. V dropped 4 bases and J dropped 5 bases, with 5 bases sitting between them. CDR3 in amino acids: CASSSRETQYF. For the CDR3, the DNA is TGTGCCAGCAGCTCCCGTGAGACCCAGTACTTC. Combining the CDR3 with reference TRBV7-2 and TRBJ2-5 gives the whole variable domain GAGVSQSPSNKVTEKGKDVELRCDPISGHTALYWYRQSLGQGLEFLIYFQGNSAPDKSGLPSDRFSAERTGGSVSTLTIQRTQQEDSAVYLCASSSRETQYFGPGTRLLVL.

This clonotype was seen at least ten times. The rearrangement uses TRBV20-1 and TRBJ2-5, with 12 bases that match TRBD2. Germline CDR1 reads DFQATT; CDR2 reads SNEGSKA (reference sequence). Losses at the gene ends were 0 bases for V and 5 bases for J; bases not matched to a gene: 10. The CDR3 contains 17 residues. For the CDR3, the DNA is TGCAGTGCTAGAGAGCTAGCGGGAGGGCCGAGAGGGGAGACCCAGTACTTC. Protein product: CSARELAGGPRGETQYF.

This clonotype was detected many times. The chain is built from TRBV5-1 and TRBJ2-5; possible D gene TRBD2, 6 bases. Per germline, CDR1 SGHRS and CDR2 YFSETQ. Deletions cut 3 bases from V and 4 bases from J, with 10 bases between. The CDR3 covers 13 residues. CDR3 nucleotides: TGCGCCAGCAGCTCGAAGGGAGGAGAGACCCAGTACTTC. Translated: CASSSKGGETQYF.